These T cell receptor beta chains were read from a single sample in a study of PD-1 blockade in classical Hodgkin lymphoma. The table came from immunoSEQ multiplex PCR; TCRdb's copy has only in-frame clones and leaves some out. The table records around 96,000 clones, approximately 88% of them present only once. The sample in question was peripheral blood mononuclear cells (PBMCs), obtained at baseline. The origin of the receptors is a human donor with classical Hodgkin lymphoma. Each CDR3 is given without its conserved first and last residue. Fields, in order: J gene, V gene, D gene, CDR3 protein. A D gene is named only where the DNA matches it firmly.

J: TRBJ1-1; V: TRBV5-6; D: -; CDR3: ASSFTGRTEAF
J: TRBJ2-3; V: TRBV7-2; D: -; CDR3: ASSGGARSHTQY
J: TRBJ1-2; V: TRBV18; D: TRBD1; CDR3: ASSPDRGPYGYT
J: TRBJ1-5; V: TRBV10-3; D: -; CDR3: AISEGNSNQPQH
J: TRBJ2-1; V: TRBV7-3; D: TRBD2; CDR3: ASSLGLAGNNEQF
J: TRBJ2-1; V: TRBV6-5; D: TRBD2; CDR3: ASSYKLAGGAEQF
J: TRBJ2-3; V: TRBV5-1; D: -; CDR3: ASSLEGVRTDTQY
J: TRBJ1-5; V: TRBV7-8; D: -; CDR3: ASSGWGDQPQH
J: TRBJ1-2; V: TRBV6-5; D: -; CDR3: ASSDDLRVGGYT
J: TRBJ2-3; V: TRBV19; D: -; CDR3: ASSTGLRDTQY
J: TRBJ1-1; V: TRBV28; D: -; CDR3: ASSPLSGESTEAF
J: TRBJ1-2; V: TRBV7-2; D: -; CDR3: ASSLGVDAVYGYT
J: TRBJ2-5; V: TRBV5-4; D: -; CDR3: ASSSPTGEGTQY
J: TRBJ1-2; V: TRBV9; D: TRBD1; CDR3: ASSATGTGAVGYT
J: TRBJ2-2; V: TRBV10-3; D: TRBD1; CDR3: AISDGTVNTGELF
J: TRBJ2-1; V: TRBV5-1; D: TRBD2; CDR3: ASSRGLAGVYEQF
J: TRBJ1-3; V: TRBV5-3; D: -; CDR3: ARSLDREGNTIY
J: TRBJ2-7; V: TRBV7-8; D: -; CDR3: ASSPAGKPSYEQY
J: TRBJ2-1; V: TRBV7-3; D: -; CDR3: ASSPTGRLVGRSSRQF
J: TRBJ2-1; V: TRBV2; D: TRBD2; CDR3: ASMATSGIDEQF
J: TRBJ1-1; V: TRBV7-3; D: -; CDR3: ASSLTGDTEAF
J: TRBJ2-6; V: TRBV2; D: -; CDR3: ASNSGANVLT
J: TRBJ2-3; V: TRBV2; D: -; CDR3: ASRKGPTDTQY
J: TRBJ2-6; V: TRBV28; D: -; CDR3: ASIPGGGANVLT
J: TRBJ2-3; V: TRBV6-4; D: -; CDR3: ASSGLLGDTQY
J: TRBJ2-5; V: TRBV7-2; D: -; CDR3: ASAGGAGETQY
J: TRBJ1-4; V: TRBV5-5; D: -; CDR3: ASSSAQPSNEKLF
J: TRBJ2-1; V: TRBV6-4; D: -; CDR3: ASSAQSGYNEQF
J: TRBJ1-2; V: TRBV6-4; D: -; CDR3: ASSDGNRMVQGYT
J: TRBJ2-1; V: TRBV30; D: -; CDR3: AWSGSTGAGGQF
J: TRBJ2-7; V: TRBV2; D: TRBD1; CDR3: ASRIRDSTYEQY
J: TRBJ1-4; V: TRBV6-5; D: -; CDR3: ASSDTGFREKLF
J: TRBJ2-1; V: TRBV10-3; D: -; CDR3: AISGVGTEQF
J: TRBJ1-2; V: TRBV7-2; D: -; CDR3: ASSLDGFDFSYT
J: TRBJ2-3; V: TRBV2; D: -; CDR3: ASVNRVLTDTQY
J: TRBJ1-6; V: TRBV27; D: -; CDR3: ASSAGGGRRNSPLH
J: TRBJ2-3; V: TRBV7-3; D: TRBD2; CDR3: ASSPLAGAVDTQY
J: TRBJ2-1; V: TRBV18; D: -; CDR3: ASSPDAYNEQF
J: TRBJ1-5; V: TRBV2; D: -; CDR3: ASTGPVDNQPQH
J: TRBJ2-3; V: TRBV5-1; D: TRBD2; CDR3: ASSSRTSGWADTQY
J: TRBJ1-5; V: TRBV18; D: -; CDR3: ASSPNPGDQPQH
J: TRBJ2-7; V: TRBV15; D: -; CDR3: ATSRGGADPYEQY
J: TRBJ2-7; V: TRBV7-2; D: TRBD2; CDR3: ASSLIGTSDYEQY
J: TRBJ2-2; V: TRBV30; D: -; CDR3: AWSPTGELF
J: TRBJ2-7; V: TRBV11-2; D: -; CDR3: ASSLRAGQSSYEQY
J: TRBJ1-5; V: TRBV28; D: -; CDR3: ASSLMGGAQPQH
J: TRBJ2-7; V: TRBV6-5; D: -; CDR3: ASSYSIRGEQY
J: TRBJ2-5; V: TRBV29-1; D: -; CDR3: SVDSPRKGEETQY
J: TRBJ1-2; V: TRBV10-3; D: TRBD1; CDR3: AISEPGQGNA
J: TRBJ2-7; V: TRBV19; D: -; CDR3: ASSKGPTRDEQY
J: TRBJ1-1; V: TRBV6-5; D: -; CDR3: ASSRWNTEAF
J: TRBJ1-2; V: TRBV6-5; D: -; CDR3: ASSYSGRTNYGYT
J: TRBJ1-5; V: TRBV19; D: -; CDR3: ASSLRGHSNQPQH
J: TRBJ2-7; V: TRBV30; D: -; CDR3: AWSMSGTYPYEQY
J: TRBJ2-3; V: TRBV10-1; D: TRBD2; CDR3: ASSLTSGSTDTQY
J: TRBJ2-2; V: TRBV6-4; D: -; CDR3: ASSDSGRTYGELF
J: TRBJ1-1; V: TRBV2; D: -; CDR3: ASTSQALGGGSTEAF
J: TRBJ2-3; V: TRBV5-1; D: -; CDR3: ASRDSRGSAADTQY
J: TRBJ2-3; V: TRBV7-2; D: -; CDR3: ASSHAIGTDTQY
J: TRBJ1-2; V: TRBV27; D: -; CDR3: ASSPGGPARGYT